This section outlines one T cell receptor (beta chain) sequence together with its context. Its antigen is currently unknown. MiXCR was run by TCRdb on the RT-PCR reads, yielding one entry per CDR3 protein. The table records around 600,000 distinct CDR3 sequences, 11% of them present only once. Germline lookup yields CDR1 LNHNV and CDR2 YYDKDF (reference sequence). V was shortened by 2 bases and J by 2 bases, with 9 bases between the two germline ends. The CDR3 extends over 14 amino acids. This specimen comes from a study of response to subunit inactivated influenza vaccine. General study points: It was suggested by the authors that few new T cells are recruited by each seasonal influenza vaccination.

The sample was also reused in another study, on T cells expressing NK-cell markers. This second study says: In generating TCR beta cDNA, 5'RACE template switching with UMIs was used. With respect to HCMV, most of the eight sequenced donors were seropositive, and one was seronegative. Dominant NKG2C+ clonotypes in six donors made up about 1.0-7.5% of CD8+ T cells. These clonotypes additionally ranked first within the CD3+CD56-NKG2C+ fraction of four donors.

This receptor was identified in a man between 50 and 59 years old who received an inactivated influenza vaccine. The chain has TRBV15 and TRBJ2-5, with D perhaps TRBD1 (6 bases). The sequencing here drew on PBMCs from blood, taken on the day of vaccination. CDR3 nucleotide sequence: TGTGCCACCAGCAGATTCGGACAGCAAGAGACCCAGTACTTC. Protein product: CATSRFGQQETQYF.